What follows are 20 T cell receptor beta chains derived from one specimen sequenced in a study of memory CD4+ T cells and cytomegalovirus serostatus. The sort gate was single viable CD3+CD4+CD8-CD45RO+ cells for memory CD4+ T cells. Here immunoSEQ multiplex PCR was the method, and the copy in TCRdb shows in-frame clones only, minus some. The sample contains tens of thousands of clones, 75% to 80% of which appear only once. The sample comprised memory CD4+ T cells from blood. The receptor set was obtained from an adult in good health and CMV-seronegative.

This clone was seen a few times. V gene TRBV7-9 combines with J gene TRBJ1-5; D is unclear. The V end lost 1 base, the J end lost 0 bases, and 7 bases lay between the germline ends. Germline V gene sequence: CDR1 SEHNR, CDR2 FQNEAQ (reference sequence). This CDR3 is 15 amino acids long. DNA of the CDR3: TGTGCCAGCAGCTTAGGTGGGCATAGCAATCAGCCCCAGCATTTT. This sequence encodes CASSLGGHSNQPQHF.

This clone appeared a few times. J is TRBJ2-3 and V is TRBV27; perhaps TRBD1 as D (5 bases). Germline values: CDR1 MNHEY, CDR2 SMNVEV (reference sequence). The CDR3 consists of 13 residues. V was trimmed by 2 bases and J by 6 bases, leaving 9 bases between them. CDR3 in amino acids: CASSLGHRDTQYF. CDR3 sequence (DNA): TGTGCCAGCAGTTTAGGACACCGGGATACGCAGTATTTT.

The chain uses TRBV28 and TRBJ1-2; D may be TRBD1 (5 bases). The CDR3 contains 15 residues. CDR1 MDHEN and CDR2 SYDVKM come from the germline V gene. Trimming stripped 3 bases from V and 10 bases from J, with 21 bases between. The CDR3 protein is CASSFNSGLSFLYTF. The CDR3 nucleotides read TGTGCCAGCAGTTTCAATTCAGGGTTAAGCTTCCTCTACACCTTC.

This clone has a single count. The chain has TRBV29-1 and TRBJ1-2, with D possibly being TRBD1 (6 bases). The CDR3 has 12 amino acids. Germline V gene data show CDR1 as SQVTM and CDR2 as ANQGSEA. Trimming took 6 bases from V and 2 from J, leaving 10 bases between them. CDR3 in amino acids: CSVVQGNYGYTF. In DNA, the CDR3 is TGCAGCGTCGTCCAGGGGAACTATGGCTACACCTTC.

The V gene is TRBV10-1, the J gene TRBJ2-3; 10 bases are shared with TRBD1. V lost 7 bases and J lost 3; bases outside the gene matches: 4. The CDR3 loop spans 14 amino acids. Germline loops: CDR1 WNHNN, CDR2 SYGVQD (reference sequence). The CDR3 is CASTPGQGTDTQYF. CDR3 coding DNA: TGCGCCAGCACCCCGGGACAGGGGACAGATACGCAGTATTTT.

This clone has a single count. The J gene is TRBJ2-5, the V gene TRBV10-3; D is ambiguous. The germline CDR1 and CDR2 sequences are ENHRY and SYGVKD. CDR3 size: 13 residues. V was trimmed by 6 bases and J by 2 bases, leaving 10 bases between them. CDR3 coding DNA: TGTGCCATCAGCCGGAGACCGCAAGAGACCCAGTACTTC. As protein: CAISRRPQETQYF.

This clone was picked up a small number of times. The genes are TRBV11-3 and TRBJ1-6; D may be TRBD1 (5 bases). Germline V gene lookup returns CDR1 SGHNT and CDR2 YENEEA. V lost 5 bases and J lost 7, with 15 bases in between. The CDR3 extends over 15 amino acids. In DNA, the CDR3 is TGTGCCAGCAGCCTCGGGACCGATAGGAATTCACCCCTCCACTTT. Translation: CASSLGTDRNSPLHF.

The chain employs TRBV7-2 and TRBJ2-6; D is undetermined. Trimming removed 4 bases at V and 2 bases at J, with 6 bases between. Germline CDR1 is SGHTA and CDR2 is FQGNSA. The CDR3 consists of 14 residues. The CDR3 DNA is TGTGCCAGCAGCTCACAACCTGGGGCCAACGTCCTGACTTTC. The encoded protein is CASSSQPGANVLTF.

The gene calls are TRBV2 and TRBJ1-1; possible D gene TRBD1, 5 bases. Per the germline V gene, CDR1 is SNHLY and CDR2 is FYNNEI. The V end was cut by 6 bases, the J end by 1 base, with 15 bases between. The CDR3 contains 15 residues. The CDR3 DNA reads as TGTGCCAGCAGACAGGCTCCCGGAAAGAACACTGAAGCTTTCTTT. Encoded protein: CASRQAPGKNTEAFF.

V usage is TRBV5-1 and J usage is TRBJ2-1; D is ambiguous. The CDR3 contains 13 residues. Trimming took off 0 bases at V and 5 bases at J, with 6 bases between the two ends. Germline CDR1 reads SGHRS; CDR2 reads YFSETQ. The CDR3 sequence is CASSLAWDNEQFF. The CDR3 bases are TGCGCCAGCAGCTTGGCGTGGGACAATGAGCAGTTCTTC.

The J gene is TRBJ1-2, the V gene TRBV29-1, with 12 bases matching TRBD1. J gave up 4 bases and V 6 bases, and 3 bases lay outside the gene matches. CDR1 is SQVTM, CDR2 ANQGSEA, per germline. This CDR3 spans 13 amino acids. CDR3 in DNA: TGCAGCGTGGGGACAGGGGGCGTCTATGGCTACACCTTC. Translated: CSVGTGGVYGYTF.

V gene TRBV7-3 combines with J gene TRBJ1-1, with TRBD1 identical over 9 bases. The CDR3 length is 19 residues. Germline CDR1 SGHTA, CDR2 FQGTGA. J lost 1 base, V lost 1 base, and 13 bases had no gene match. CDR3 region: CASSLRRDRDPPGNTEAFF. The CDR3, as DNA: TGTGCCAGCAGCTTAAGGCGGGACAGGGATCCCCCCGGGAACACTGAAGCTTTCTTT.

V is TRBV4-3 and J is TRBJ2-2; D is unclear. The CDR3 covers 16 residues. Germline CDR1 LGHNA, CDR2 YSLEER. V lost 0 bases, J lost 3 bases, and 11 bases lay in between. The CDR3 DNA reads TGCGCCAGCAGCCAAGATCCTCGCGGAGACACCGGGGAGCTGTTTTTT. This translates into CASSQDPRGDTGELFF.

The rearrangement joins TRBV5-6 to TRBJ1-6; D is ambiguous. The CDR3 has 14 residues. Germline CDR1 and CDR2: SGHDT and YYEEEE. V was trimmed by 0 bases and J by 8 bases, leaving 9 bases between them. CDR3 protein: CASSLVGHDSPLHF. CDR3 coding DNA: TGTGCCAGCAGCTTGGTAGGTCACGATTCACCCCTCCACTTT. The complete variable domain, with remaining parts taken from reference TRBV5-6 and TRBJ1-6, reads DAGVTQSPTHLIKTRGQQVTLRCSPKSGHDTVSWYQQALGQGPQFIFQYYEEEERQRGNFPDRFSGHQFPNYSSELNVNALLLGDSALYLCASSLVGHDSPLHFGNGTRLTVT.

The rearrangement joins TRBV16 to TRBJ1-1; D gene unclear. The CDR3 extends over 15 amino acids. The germline V and J ends were trimmed by 1 base and 1 base, with 10 bases remaining between them. CDR1 KGHSY and CDR2 FQNENV come from the germline V gene. The CDR3 DNA is TGTGCCAGCAGCCAATATTTGGAGAGGAACACTGAAGCTTTCTTT. Translated, it gives CASSQYLERNTEAFF.

DNA for the CDR3: TGTGCCAGCAGTTTAAGGGAGACCCAGTACTTC. It specifies CASSLRETQYF. The rearrangement uses TRBV28 and TRBJ2-5; D gene ambiguous. V was shortened by 2 bases and J by 5 bases, with 3 bases between the two germline ends. CDR3 size: 11 residues. CDR1 is MDHEN, CDR2 SYDVKM, per germline.

Only one count was recorded for this clone. The V gene is TRBV10-3, the J gene TRBJ2-3; D unresolved. From germline, CDR1 is ENHRY and CDR2 SYGVKD. Deletions cut 10 bases from V and 0 bases from J, with 11 bases between. CDR3 length: 13 residues. The CDR3, as DNA: TGTGCCACCCACGTCGGGAGCACAGATACGCAGTATTTT. As protein: CATHVGSTDTQYF.

This sequence joins TRBV30 and TRBJ1-2, with a possible D match to TRBD1 (6 bases). Trimming took 0 bases from V and 4 from J, leaving 15 bases between them. Germline loops: CDR1 GTSNPN, CDR2 SVGIG (reference sequence). The CDR3 contains 15 residues. CDR3 sequence reads: CAWSVGGARGYGYTF. As DNA, the CDR3 is TGTGCCTGGAGTGTAGGGGGAGCCAGGGGCTATGGCTACACCTTC.

About this clone itself: Other DNA sequences of this sample code for an identical CDR3. The chain combines TRBV20-1 with TRBJ1-1, with D maybe TRBD1 (5 bases). V lost 5 bases and J lost 5, with 6 bases in between. The germline CDR1 and CDR2 sequences are DFQATT and SNEGSKA (reference sequence). The CDR3 length is 10 residues. Written as DNA, the CDR3 is TGCAGTGCTGGGGGGACTGAAGCTTTCTTT. It specifies CSAGGTEAFF.

The V and J genes are TRBV29-1 and TRBJ2-7; 8 nucleotides align to TRBD1. Germline assignment: CDR1 SQVTM and CDR2 ANQGSEA. The CDR3 has 12 residues. Trimming took 5 bases from V and 3 from J; bases not matched to a gene: 3. This CDR3 reads CSVRDRSYEQYF. The CDR3 DNA reads TGCAGCGTTCGGGACAGGAGCTACGAGCAGTACTTC.